This T cell receptor beta chain was sequenced for a study of type 1 and type 2 diabetes patients. As for the study in general: Samples came from type 1 diabetic, type 2 diabetic or nondiabetic people, recruited in China.

In its sample, this clonotype was seen a few times. Approximately 10 milliliters of peripheral blood were collected from each participant. The PCR template was genomic DNA. Amplification of the beta chain CDR3 used 30 forward and 13 reverse multiplex primers. TCRdb itself ran the multiplex PCR reads through MiXCR, one entry per CDR3 protein. The profile shows about 290,000 distinct CDR3 sequences, roughly 48% of them singletons. The length of the CDR3 is 15 residues. Trimming at V came to 7 bases and at J to 6 bases, leaving 11 bases not matched to a gene. Germline loops: CDR1 LNHNV, CDR2 YYDKDF (reference sequence).

The sequence derives from a man in his late teens or twenties with type 2 diabetes. The sample consisted of peripheral blood mononuclear cells (PBMCs). This chain links TRBV15 with TRBJ2-3; 9 nucleotides line up with TRBD2. CDR3 region: CATMPASGKRDTQYF. The CDR3, as DNA: TGTGCCACCATGCCGGCTAGCGGGAAACGGGATACGCAGTATTTT. Filled out from reference TRBV15 and TRBJ2-3, the complete variable domain reads DAMVIQNPRYQVTQFGKPVTLSCSQTLNHNVMYWYQQKSSQAPKLLFHYYDKDFNNEADTPDNFQSRRPNTSFCFLDIRSPGLGDTAMYLCATMPASGKRDTQYFGPGTRLTVL.